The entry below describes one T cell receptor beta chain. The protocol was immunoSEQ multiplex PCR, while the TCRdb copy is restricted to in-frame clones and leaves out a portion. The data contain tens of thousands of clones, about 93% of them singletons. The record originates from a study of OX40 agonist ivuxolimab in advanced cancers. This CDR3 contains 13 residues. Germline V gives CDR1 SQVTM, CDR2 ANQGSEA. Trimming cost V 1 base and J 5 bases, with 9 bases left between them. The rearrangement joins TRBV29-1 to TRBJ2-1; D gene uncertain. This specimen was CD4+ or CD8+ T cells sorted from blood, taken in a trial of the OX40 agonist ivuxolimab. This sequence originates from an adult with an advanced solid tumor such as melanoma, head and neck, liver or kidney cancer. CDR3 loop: CSVEGYNHNEQFF. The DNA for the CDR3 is TGCAGCGTTGAAGGGTACAACCACAATGAGCAGTTCTTC.